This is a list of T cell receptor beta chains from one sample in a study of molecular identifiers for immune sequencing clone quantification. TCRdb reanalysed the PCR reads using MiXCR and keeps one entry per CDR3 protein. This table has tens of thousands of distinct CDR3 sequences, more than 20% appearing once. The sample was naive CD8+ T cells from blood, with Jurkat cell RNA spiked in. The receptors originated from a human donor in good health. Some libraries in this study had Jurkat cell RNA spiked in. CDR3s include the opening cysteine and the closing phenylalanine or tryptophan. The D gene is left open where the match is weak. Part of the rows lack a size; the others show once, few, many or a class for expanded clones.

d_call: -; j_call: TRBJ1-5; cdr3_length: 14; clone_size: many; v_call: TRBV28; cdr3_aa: CASSFARANQPQHF; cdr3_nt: TGTGCCAGCAGTTTTGCCAGGGCCAATCAGCCCCAGCATTTT
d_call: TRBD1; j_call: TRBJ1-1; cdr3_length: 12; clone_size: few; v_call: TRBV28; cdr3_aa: CATRTGNTEAFF; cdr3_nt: TGTGCCACCAGGACAGGGAACACTGAAGCTTTCTTT
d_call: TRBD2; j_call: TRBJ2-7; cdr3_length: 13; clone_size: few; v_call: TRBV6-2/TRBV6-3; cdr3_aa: CASSLAGAYEQYF; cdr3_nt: TGTGCCAGCAGTTTAGCGGGTGCCTACGAGCAGTACTTC
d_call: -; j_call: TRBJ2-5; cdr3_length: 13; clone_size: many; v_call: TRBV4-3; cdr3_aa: CASSQVAQETQYF; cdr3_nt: TGCGCCAGCAGCCAAGTAGCCCAAGAGACCCAGTACTTC
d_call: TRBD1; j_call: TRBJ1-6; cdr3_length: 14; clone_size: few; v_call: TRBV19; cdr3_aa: CASSMNRGYSPLHF; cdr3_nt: TGTGCCAGTAGTATGAACAGGGGGTATTCACCCCTCCACTTT
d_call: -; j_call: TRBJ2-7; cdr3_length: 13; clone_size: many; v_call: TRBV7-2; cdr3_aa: CASSLGGEYEQYF; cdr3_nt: TGTGCCAGCAGCTTAGGAGGGGAGTACGAGCAGTACTTC
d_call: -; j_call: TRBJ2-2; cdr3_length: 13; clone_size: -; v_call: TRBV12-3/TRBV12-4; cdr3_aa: CASSPQGTGELFF; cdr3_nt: TGTGCCAGCAGTCCCCAGGGTACCGGGGAGCTGTTTTTT
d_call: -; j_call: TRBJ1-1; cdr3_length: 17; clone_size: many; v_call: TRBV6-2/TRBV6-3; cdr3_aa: CASSFKPTEILNTEAFF; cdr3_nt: TGTGCCAGCAGCTTCAAACCGACCGAGATTCTGAACACTGAAGCTTTCTTT
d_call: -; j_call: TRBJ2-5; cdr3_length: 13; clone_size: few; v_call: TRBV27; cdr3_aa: CASSPLEQETQYF; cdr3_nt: TGTGCCAGCAGCCCCCTAGAGCAAGAGACCCAGTACTTC
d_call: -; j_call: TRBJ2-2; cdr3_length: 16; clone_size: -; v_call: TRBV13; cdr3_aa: CASSAGGGPNTGELFF; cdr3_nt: TGTGCCAGCAGCGCCGGCGGGGGCCCGAACACCGGGGAGCTGTTTTTT
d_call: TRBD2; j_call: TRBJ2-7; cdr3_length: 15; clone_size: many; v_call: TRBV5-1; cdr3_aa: CASSFLAGGSYEQYF; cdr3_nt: TGCGCCAGCAGCTTCTTAGCGGGTGGCTCCTACGAGCAGTACTTC
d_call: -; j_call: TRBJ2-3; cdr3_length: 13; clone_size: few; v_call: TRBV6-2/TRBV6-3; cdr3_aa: CASSYLETDTQYF; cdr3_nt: TGTGCCAGCAGTTACTTAGAGACAGATACGCAGTATTTT
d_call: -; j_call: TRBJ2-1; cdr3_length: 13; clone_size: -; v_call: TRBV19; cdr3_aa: CASSIWADNEQFF; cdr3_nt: TGTGCCAGTAGTATTTGGGCGGACAATGAGCAGTTCTTC
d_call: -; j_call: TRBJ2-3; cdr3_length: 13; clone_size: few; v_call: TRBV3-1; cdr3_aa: CASSPLGTDTQYF; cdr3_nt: TGTGCCAGCAGCCCCCTCGGCACAGATACGCAGTATTTT
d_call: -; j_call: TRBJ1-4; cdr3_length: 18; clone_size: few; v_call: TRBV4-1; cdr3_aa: CASSQRPAPGASNEKLFF; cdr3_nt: TGCGCCAGCAGCCAACGCCCCGCGCCGGGGGCCAGTAATGAAAAACTGTTTTTT
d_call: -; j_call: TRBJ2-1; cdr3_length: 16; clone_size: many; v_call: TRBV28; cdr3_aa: CASSLFEGLQYNEQFF; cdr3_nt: TGTGCCAGCAGTTTATTCGAGGGACTTCAATACAATGAGCAGTTCTTC
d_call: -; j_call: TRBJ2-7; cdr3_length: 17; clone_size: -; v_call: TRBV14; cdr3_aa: CASSQGIRDKSSYEQYF; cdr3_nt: TGTGCCAGCAGCCAAGGGATACGGGACAAGAGCTCCTACGAGCAGTACTTC
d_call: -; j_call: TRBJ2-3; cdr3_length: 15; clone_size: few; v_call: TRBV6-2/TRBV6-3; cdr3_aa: CASSYSGQSTGTQYF; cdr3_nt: TGTGCCAGCAGTTACTCTGGTCAGAGCACAGGTACGCAGTATTTT
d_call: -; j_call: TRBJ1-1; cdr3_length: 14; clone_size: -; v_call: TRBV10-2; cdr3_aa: CASSDMGLGTEAFF; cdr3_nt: TGCGCCAGCAGTGACATGGGGCTAGGTACTGAAGCTTTCTTT
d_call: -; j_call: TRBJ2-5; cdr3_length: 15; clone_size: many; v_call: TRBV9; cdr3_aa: CASSEGLGGGETQYF; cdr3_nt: TGTGCCAGCAGCGAGGGTTTAGGCGGCGGAGAGACCCAGTACTTC
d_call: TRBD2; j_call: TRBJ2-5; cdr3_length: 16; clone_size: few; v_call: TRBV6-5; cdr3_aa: CASSYSASGGQETQYF; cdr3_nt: TGTGCCAGCAGTTACAGCGCTAGCGGGGGGCAAGAGACCCAGTACTTC
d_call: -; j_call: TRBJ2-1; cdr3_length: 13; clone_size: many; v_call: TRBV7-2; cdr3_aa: CASSLERRDEQFF; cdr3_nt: TGTGCCAGCAGCTTAGAACGGCGGGATGAGCAGTTCTTC
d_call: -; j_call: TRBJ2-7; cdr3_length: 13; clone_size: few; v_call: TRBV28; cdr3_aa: CAGSSRGPYEQYF; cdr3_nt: TGTGCCGGCAGTTCACGGGGACCCTACGAGCAGTACTTC
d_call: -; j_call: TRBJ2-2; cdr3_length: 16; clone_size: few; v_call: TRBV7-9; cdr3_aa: CASSLAAAGVTGELFF; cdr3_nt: TGTGCCAGCAGCTTAGCCGCGGCAGGGGTCACCGGGGAGCTGTTTTTT
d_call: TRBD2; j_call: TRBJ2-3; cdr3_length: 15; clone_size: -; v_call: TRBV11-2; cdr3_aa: CASSPGTSGAGTQYF; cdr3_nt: TGTGCCAGCAGCCCTGGGACTAGCGGGGCAGGTACGCAGTATTTT
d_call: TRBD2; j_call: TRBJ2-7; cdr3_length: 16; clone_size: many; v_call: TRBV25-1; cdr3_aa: CASSDVAGIFSYEQYF; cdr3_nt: TGTGCCAGCAGTGATGTAGCGGGGATCTTCTCCTACGAGCAGTACTTC